These 30 T cell receptor beta chains were all obtained from the same sample, sequenced in a study of T-cell reconstitution after alpha-beta-depleted transplantation in children. Unique molecular identifiers were used to barcode this TCRbeta library. TCRdb reanalysed the PCR reads using MiXCR and keeps one entry per CDR3 protein. The data show about 640,000 distinct CDR3 sequences, about 15% seen once. This sample comprised PBMCs from the stem cell graft donor, obtained from the stem cell graft. The source of these receptors is a human donor who donated a stem cell graft to a child with acute myeloid leukemia.

The sample holds a few counts of this clonotype. The chain couples TRBV18 to TRBJ2-5, with D perhaps TRBD2 (6 bases). Trimming left V 9 bases short and J 5 bases short, with 19 bases between. The CDR3 is 14 residues long. The germline V gene encodes CDR1 KGHSH and CDR2 LQKENI. The CDR3 protein is CASSSSVGGETQYF. The CDR3 DNA sequence: TGTGCCAGTTCCTCTAGCGTTGGCGGGGAGACCCAGTACTTC.

The chain carries TRBV11-1 and TRBJ2-6; 8 nucleotides align to TRBD2. V trimming: 4 bases; J trimming: 3 bases; junction bases outside the gene matches: 11. Germline V CDR1 and CDR2: SGHAT, FQDESV (reference sequence). The CDR3 is 18 amino acids. The CDR3 loop reads CASSSTSGSRFGANVLTF. CDR3 sequence (DNA): TGTGCCAGCAGCTCGACAAGCGGGAGCCGGTTTGGGGCCAACGTCCTGACTTTC.

The chain is built from TRBV12-3 or TRBV12-4 and TRBJ2-2; D not certain. There are 13 residues in the CDR3. The germline V and J ends were trimmed by 7 bases and 6 bases, with 12 bases remaining between them. The DNA for the CDR3 is TGTGCCAGCACCTGGTTTGGGGCCGGGGAGCTGTTTTTT. This codes for CASTWFGAGELFF.

This clonotype appeared many times. The chain is built from TRBV12-3 or TRBV12-4 and TRBJ2-7; D not certain. The CDR3 covers 13 residues. V lost 5 bases, J lost 7 bases, and 15 bases lay in between. The CDR3 nucleotides read TGTGCCAGCAGTGCCACACATCTGGGGGAGCAGTACTTC. It encodes CASSATHLGEQYF.

This clonotype was detected many times. J is TRBJ2-7 and V is TRBV6-1; D is uncertain. V was clipped by 2 bases and J by 4 bases, with 6 bases between them. Germline loops: CDR1 MNHNS, CDR2 SASEGT. This CDR3 spans 12 amino acids. The CDR3, as DNA: TGTGCCAGCAGTGAACTGGGGTACGAGCAGTACTTC. Translating gives CASSELGYEQYF.

Comments on this clonotype: A read error may explain this, as a much larger clone is one base away. This chain links TRBV20-1 with TRBJ2-3; 7 bases fit TRBD1. This CDR3 has 17 residues. Per the germline V gene, CDR1 is DFQATT and CDR2 is SNEGSKA (reference sequence). CDR3 sequence: CCARSEGQALHTYTQYF. The DNA for the CDR3 is TGCTGTGCTAGGAGCGAAGGACAGGCATTGCACACTTATACGCAGTATTTT.

The chain links TRBV20-1 to TRBJ2-5; 12 positions agree with TRBD2. Germline CDR1 is DFQATT and CDR2 is SNEGSKA (reference sequence). V trimming: 0 bases; J trimming: 4 bases; junction bases outside the gene matches: 12. The CDR3 runs 18 residues. The CDR3 region is CSARDHSPSGGAAETQYF. The CDR3, as DNA: TGCAGTGCTAGAGATCACTCGCCTAGCGGGGGGGCGGCAGAGACCCAGTACTTC.

In DNA form, the CDR3 reads TGCGCCAGCAGCTGGGGCGGGCGAGATACGCAGTATTTT. It specifies CASSWGGRDTQYF. V usage is TRBV5-1 and J usage is TRBJ2-3, with D perhaps being TRBD1 or TRBD2 (5 bases each). The V end was cut by 3 bases, the J end by 5 bases, with 10 bases between. CDR1 and CDR2 from the germline V gene are SGHRS and YFSETQ. This CDR3 has 13 residues.

In this sample, this clonotype turned up a few times. The rearrangement links TRBV13 to TRBJ2-5, with TRBD2 as a possible D gene (5 bases). Trimming cost V 4 bases and J 0 bases, with 27 bases left between them. The CDR3 is 20 amino acids. Germline V gene lookup returns CDR1 PRHDT and CDR2 FYEKMQ (reference sequence). CDR3 sequence (DNA): TGTGCCAGCAGCTCTAAGCATCTTCCACTAGAACGTTACGACCAAGAGACCCAGTACTTC. Its translation: CASSSKHLPLERYDQETQYF.

The count of this clonotype is one. The V gene is TRBV5-1, the J gene TRBJ2-7; possible D gene TRBD1, 6 bases. This CDR3 is built from 14 residues. V was clipped by 4 bases and J by 2 bases, with 13 bases between them. Germline values: CDR1 SGHRS, CDR2 YFSETQ. CDR3: CASSQDSKPYEQYF. The CDR3 bases are TGCGCCAGCAGCCAGGACAGCAAACCCTACGAGCAGTACTTC.

A remark on this clonotype: A much more abundant neighbour one base away suggests this may be a read error. V and J are TRBV28 and TRBJ1-1, with D hard to call. CDR1 and CDR2 (germline): MDHEN, SYDVKM. The V gene lost 3 bases and the J gene lost 0 bases, with 5 bases spanning the gap. CDR3 length equals 13 residues. In nucleotides, the CDR3 is TGTGCCAGCAGTTTCCAGTTGAACACTGAAGCTTTCTTT. Protein sequence: CASSFQLNTEAFF.

This clonotype was found once. CDR3 nucleotides: TGTGCCAGCAGTAAATTGGTGTCACAGGGGGAAACTGAAGCTTTCTTT. Its translation is CASSKLVSQGETEAFF. The gene calls are TRBV25-1 and TRBJ1-1; TRBD1 matches 8 bases. CDR1 is MGHDK, CDR2 SYGVNS, per germline. The CDR3 has 16 amino acids. With 5 bases clipped from V and 5 bases from J, the junction kept 13 bases outside the gene matches.

The V and J genes are TRBV5-1 and TRBJ2-1; D unclear. Germline V gives CDR1 SGHRS, CDR2 YFSETQ. Trimming cost V 4 bases and J 10 bases, with 21 bases left between them. The CDR3 runs 15 residues. The CDR3 sequence is CASSHRSPQRQEQFF. The CDR3 DNA is TGCGCCAGCAGCCACCGTAGCCCTCAGAGGCAGGAGCAGTTCTTC.

Of note for this clonotype: A much larger clonotype is one base distant, so this may be a read error. The chain uses TRBV4-2 and TRBJ2-1; D gene ambiguous. Germline V gives CDR1 LGHNA, CDR2 YNFKEQ. V lost 5 bases to trimming and J lost 3 bases, with 5 bases between them. This CDR3 comprises 12 residues. The CDR3 DNA is TGTGCCAGCAGCGGGGACTACAATGAGCAGTTCTTC. The encoded protein is CASSGDYNEQFF.

Details on this clonotype: Possible read error: a much larger clone is one base away. The chain has TRBV6-6 and TRBJ2-1, with D hard to call. CDR3 length: 12 residues. CDR1 and CDR2 from the germline V gene are MNHNY and SVGAGI (reference sequence). The CDR3 DNA follows: TGTGCCAGCAGCCCATACTCCAATGAGAAGTTCTTC. Translated: CASSPYSNEKFF.

This clonotype has ten or more counts. V and J are TRBV5-1 and TRBJ1-4; 7 bases fit TRBD1. The CDR3 runs to 14 residues. Germline lookup yields CDR1 SGHRS and CDR2 YFSETQ. V lost 0 bases, J lost 8 bases, and 4 bases stayed unmatched. The CDR3 DNA reads TGCGCCAGCAGCTTGGACAGGGGAAGGGAAAAACTGTTTTTT. As protein: CASSLDRGREKLFF.

This clonotype occurred many times. The V and J genes are TRBV12-3 or TRBV12-4 and TRBJ1-5; D possibly corresponds to TRBD1 (5 bases). Trimming cost V 1 base and J 1 base, with 8 bases left between them. This CDR3 comprises 15 residues. The CDR3 loop reads CASSLVGASNQPQHF. In DNA form, the CDR3 reads TGTGCCAGCAGTTTAGTAGGGGCGAGCAATCAGCCCCAGCATTTT.

This clonotype was seen many times. The chain is built from TRBV20-1 and TRBJ2-3; D perhaps matches TRBD2 (5 bases). The CDR3 is 13 residues long. V lost 0 bases and J 5 bases, leaving 9 bases between the germline ends. Germline assignment: CDR1 DFQATT and CDR2 SNEGSKA (reference sequence). The CDR3 region has the DNA TGCAGTGCTAGAGATCCACTAGTAGATACGCAGTATTTT. It translates to CSARDPLVDTQYF.

This clonotype was seen a handful of times. The V call is TRBV5-1, the J call TRBJ2-5; D ambiguous. CDR1 is SGHRS, CDR2 YFSETQ, per germline. The CDR3 covers 14 residues. Between the trimmed V and J ends, which lost 4 bases and 6 bases, there was a span of 16 bases. CDR3 sequence (DNA): TGCGCCAGCAGCCTGTCGGTAGATGGTCAGACCCAGTACTTC. Its protein is CASSLSVDGQTQYF.

Many counts were recorded for this clonotype. This rearrangement joins TRBV20-1 to TRBJ2-5; the match to TRBD2 covers 9 bases. The CDR3 is made up of 12 amino acids. From germline, CDR1 is DFQATT and CDR2 SNEGSKA (reference sequence). The V and J ends lost 4 bases and 5 bases, in that order; junction bases with no gene match: 2. The CDR3 DNA reads as TGCAGTGCTACGGGGACTAGCGAGACCCAGTACTTC. Translated, it gives CSATGTSETQYF.

The chain uses TRBV5-1 and TRBJ2-1, with 7 nucleotides matching TRBD2. The V gene end was trimmed by 0 bases and the J gene end by 5 bases; junction bases not matched to a gene: 8. There are 16 residues in the CDR3. The germline V gene has CDR1 SGHRS and CDR2 YFSETQ. The CDR3 loop reads CASSLVFSGLNNEQFF. The CDR3 region has the DNA TGCGCCAGCAGCTTGGTGTTTAGCGGGTTGAACAATGAGCAGTTCTTC.

This clonotype has more than one count but fewer than ten. The rearrangement joins TRBV7-2 to TRBJ2-1; weak D call: TRBD1 (6 bases). V was trimmed by 1 base and J by 10 bases, leaving 11 bases between them. This CDR3 contains 13 residues. CDR1 SGHTA and CDR2 FQGNSA come from the germline V gene. The CDR3 here is CASSLERGKEQFF. CDR3 bases: TGTGCCAGCAGCTTAGAGAGGGGGAAGGAGCAGTTCTTC. The variable domain in full, with the rest retrieved from reference TRBV7-2 and TRBJ2-1, is GAGVSQSPSNKVTEKGKDVELRCDPISGHTALYWYRQSLGQGLEFLIYFQGNSAPDKSGLPSDRFSAERTGGSVSTLTIQRTQQEDSAVYLCASSLERGKEQFFGPGTRLTVL.

This clonotype was counted between two and nine times. The chain employs TRBV10-3 and TRBJ2-3; 7 nucleotides agree with TRBD1. Germline V gene sequence: CDR1 ENHRY, CDR2 SYGVKD. The CDR3 covers 14 residues. V was pared by 0 bases and J by 6 bases, with 3 bases of the junction left unmatched. In nucleotides, the CDR3 is TGTGCCATCAGTGAGTCTCAGGGGGTGGATACGCAGTATTTT. As protein: CAISESQGVDTQYF.

This clonotype has more than one count but fewer than ten. The chain uses TRBV30 and TRBJ1-2; 12 nucleotides match TRBD1. Germline CDR1 and CDR2: GTSNPN and SVGIG (reference sequence). With 3 bases clipped from V and 8 bases from J, the junction kept 7 bases outside the gene matches. This CDR3 is built from 14 residues. Written as DNA, the CDR3 is TGTGCCTGGAGCGCCTGGGACAGGGGGCGAGGCTACACCTTC. Its translation is CAWSAWDRGRGYTF.

This clonotype has a count of ten or more. J is TRBJ2-1 and V is TRBV6-1; perhaps TRBD2 as D (5 bases). CDR1 is MNHNS, CDR2 SASEGT, per germline. CDR3 length equals 16 residues. V shed 2 bases and J shed 4 bases, with 15 bases lying between them. The CDR3 DNA reads as TGTGCCAGCAGTGAACGGGGTCCACAAGTATACAATGAGCAGTTCTTC. This gives the protein CASSERGPQVYNEQFF.

This clonotype was counted many times. J is TRBJ2-3 and V is TRBV10-3, with TRBD2 identical over 8 bases. Germline-derived CDR1 and CDR2 are ENHRY and SYGVKD. The CDR3 length is 15 residues. Trimming removed 4 bases from V and 2 bases from J; junction bases left unmatched: 5. CDR3 amino acids: CAISGRGGVTDTQYF. The CDR3 nucleotides are TGTGCCATCAGTGGACGGGGGGGTGTCACAGATACGCAGTATTTT.

This clonotype was recorded at least ten times. V is TRBV29-1 and J is TRBJ1-3, with TRBD1 identical over 9 bases. V lost 6 bases to trimming and J lost 8 bases; unmatched junction nucleotides: 8. The germline gives CDR1 SQVTM, CDR2 ANQGSEA. CDR3 length equals 13 residues. The CDR3 here is CSVATGGMDTIYF. The CDR3 DNA sequence: TGCAGCGTAGCCACAGGGGGCATGGACACCATATATTTT.

The sample holds many counts of this clonotype. The chain uses TRBV5-1 and TRBJ2-5; D ambiguous. This CDR3 has 16 amino acids. V lost 0 bases and J lost 5, with 17 bases in between. Per germline, CDR1 SGHRS and CDR2 YFSETQ. Here the CDR3 DNA reads TGCGCCAGCAGCTTGGCTGGCAGGAGAGCAGTGGAGACCCAGTACTTC. Residues: CASSLAGRRAVETQYF.

This clonotype was detected only a few times. The J gene is TRBJ1-1, the V gene TRBV28; D gene ambiguous. Trimming took 7 bases from V and 6 from J, leaving 15 bases between them. Germline CDR1 reads MDHEN; CDR2 reads SYDVKM. The CDR3 contains 13 residues. For the CDR3, the DNA is TGTGCCAGCACCCGAGTGGGTCGGCCTGAAGCTTTCTTT. Translation: CASTRVGRPEAFF.

This clonotype was picked up many times. The chain employs TRBV25-1 and TRBJ2-1; D unresolved. The CDR3 is made up of 15 amino acids. Trimming shortened V by 7 bases and J by 2 bases, and 15 bases separated the two germline ends. Germline values: CDR1 MGHDK, CDR2 SYGVNS. The CDR3 bases are TGTGCCAGCACCACGGGCCTTGGCACCTACAATGAGCAGTTCTTC. Protein sequence: CASTTGLGTYNEQFF.